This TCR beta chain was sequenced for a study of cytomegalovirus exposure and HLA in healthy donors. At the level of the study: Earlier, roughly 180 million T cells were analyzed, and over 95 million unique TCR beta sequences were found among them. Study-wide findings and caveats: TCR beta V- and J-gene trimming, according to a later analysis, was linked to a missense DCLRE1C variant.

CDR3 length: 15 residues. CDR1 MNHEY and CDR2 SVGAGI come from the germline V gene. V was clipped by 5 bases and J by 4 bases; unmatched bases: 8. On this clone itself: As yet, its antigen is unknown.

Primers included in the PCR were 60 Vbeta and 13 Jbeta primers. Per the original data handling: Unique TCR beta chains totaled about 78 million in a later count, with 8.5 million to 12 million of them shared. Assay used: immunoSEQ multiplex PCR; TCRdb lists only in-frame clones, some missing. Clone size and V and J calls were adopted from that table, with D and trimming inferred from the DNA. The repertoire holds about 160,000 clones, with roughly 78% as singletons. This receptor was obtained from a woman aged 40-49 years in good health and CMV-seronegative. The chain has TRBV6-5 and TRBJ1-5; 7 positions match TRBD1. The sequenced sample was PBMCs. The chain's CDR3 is CASSTGQPGNQPQHF. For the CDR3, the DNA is TGTGCCAGCAGTACGGGACAGCCCGGAAATCAGCCCCAGCATTTT.